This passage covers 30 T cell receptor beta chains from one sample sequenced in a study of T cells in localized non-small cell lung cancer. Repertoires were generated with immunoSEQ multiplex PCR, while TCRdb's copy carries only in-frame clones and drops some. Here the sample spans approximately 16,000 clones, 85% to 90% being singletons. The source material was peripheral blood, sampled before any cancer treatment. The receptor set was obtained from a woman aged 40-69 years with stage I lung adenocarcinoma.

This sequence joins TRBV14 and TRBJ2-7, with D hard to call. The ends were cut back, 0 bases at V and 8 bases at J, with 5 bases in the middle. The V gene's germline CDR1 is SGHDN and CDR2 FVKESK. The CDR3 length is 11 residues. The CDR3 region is CASSQDSKQYF. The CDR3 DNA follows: TGTGCCAGCAGCCAAGATAGTAAGCAGTACTTC. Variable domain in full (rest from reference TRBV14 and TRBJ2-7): EAGVTQFPSHSVIEKGQTVTLRCDPISGHDNLYWYRRVMGKEIKFLLHFVKESKQDESGMPNNRFLAERTGGTYSTLKVQPAELEDSGVYFCASSQDSKQYFGPGTRLTVT.

The DNA of the CDR3 is TGTGCCATCAGCGGCTCCGGGACAGGGGACGAGCAGTACTTC. Its translation is CAISGSGTGDEQYF. This chain uses TRBV10-3 with TRBJ2-7; 10 bases match TRBD1. The CDR3 has 14 amino acids. V gave up 6 bases and J gave up 5 bases; unmatched junction bases: 7. The V gene's germline CDR1 is ENHRY and CDR2 SYGVKD.

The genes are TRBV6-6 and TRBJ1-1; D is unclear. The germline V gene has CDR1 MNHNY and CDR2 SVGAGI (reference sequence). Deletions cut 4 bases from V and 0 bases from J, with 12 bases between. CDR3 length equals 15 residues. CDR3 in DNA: TGTGCCAGCAGTTCGCTGGGCGGACTGAACACTGAAGCTTTCTTT. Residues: CASSSLGGLNTEAFF.

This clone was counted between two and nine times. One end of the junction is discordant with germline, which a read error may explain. The CDR3 DNA reads TGTGCCAGCGATAACTCCGTCTATCCGACTTTT. Protein sequence: CASDNSVYPTF. The V call is TRBV7-2, the J call TRBJ1-1, with D hard to call. Germline V gene data show CDR1 as SGHTA and CDR2 as FQGNSA. The CDR3 loop spans 11 amino acids.

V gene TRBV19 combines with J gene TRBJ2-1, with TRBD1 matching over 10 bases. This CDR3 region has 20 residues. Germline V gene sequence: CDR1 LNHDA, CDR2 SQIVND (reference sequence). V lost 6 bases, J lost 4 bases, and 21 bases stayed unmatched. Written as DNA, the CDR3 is TGTGCCAGTAGCCTGAAAAATTCGGGACAGGGGCGAAGGGCGTACAATGAGCAGTTCTTC. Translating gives CASSLKNSGQGRRAYNEQFF.

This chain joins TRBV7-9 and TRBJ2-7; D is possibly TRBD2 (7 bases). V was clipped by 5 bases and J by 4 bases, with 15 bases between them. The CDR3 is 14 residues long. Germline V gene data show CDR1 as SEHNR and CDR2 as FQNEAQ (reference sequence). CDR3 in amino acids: CASSPWTAGYEQYF. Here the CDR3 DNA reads TGTGCCAGCAGCCCCTGGACAGCGGGGTACGAGCAGTACTTC.

In DNA form, the CDR3 reads TGTGCCAGCAGCTTACAACTACAGGGTCCCCAGCATTTT. It codes for CASSLQLQGPQHF. The V call is TRBV7-2, the J call TRBJ1-5; a possible D gene is TRBD1 (6 bases). The CDR3 totals 13 residues. In germline, CDR1 is SGHTA, CDR2 FQGNSA. V was clipped by 2 bases and J by 10 bases, with 12 bases between them.

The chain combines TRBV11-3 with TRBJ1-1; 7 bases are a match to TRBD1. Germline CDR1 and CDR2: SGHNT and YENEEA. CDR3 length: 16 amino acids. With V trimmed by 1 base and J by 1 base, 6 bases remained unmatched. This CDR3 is CASSLGGGTANTEAFF. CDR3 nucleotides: TGTGCCAGCAGCTTAGGCGGGGGGACAGCGAACACTGAAGCTTTCTTT.

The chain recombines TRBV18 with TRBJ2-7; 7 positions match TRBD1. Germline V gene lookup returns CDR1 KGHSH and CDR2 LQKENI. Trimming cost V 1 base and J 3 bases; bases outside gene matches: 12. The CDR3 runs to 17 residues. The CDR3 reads CASSPLIPRTGDYEQYF. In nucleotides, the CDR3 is TGTGCCAGCTCACCACTTATCCCCAGGACAGGAGACTACGAGCAGTACTTC. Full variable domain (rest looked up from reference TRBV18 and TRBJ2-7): NAGVMQNPRHLVRRRGQEARLRCSPMKGHSHVYWYRQLPEEGLKFMVYLQKENIIDESGMPKERFSAEFPKEGPSILRIQQVVRGDSAAYFCASSPLIPRTGDYEQYFGPGTRLTVT.

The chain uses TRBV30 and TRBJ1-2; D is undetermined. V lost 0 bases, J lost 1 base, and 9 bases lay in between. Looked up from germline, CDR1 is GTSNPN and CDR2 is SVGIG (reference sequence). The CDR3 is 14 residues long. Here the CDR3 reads CAWSVPRHNYGYTF. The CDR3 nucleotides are TGTGCCTGGAGTGTACCGAGGCATAACTATGGCTACACCTTC. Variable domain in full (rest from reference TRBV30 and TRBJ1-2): SQTIHQWPATLVQPVGSPLSLECTVEGTSNPNLYWYRQAAGRGLQLLFYSVGIGQISSEVPQNLSASRPQDRQFILSSKKLLLSDSGFYLCAWSVPRHNYGYTFGSGTRLTVV.

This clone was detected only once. The CDR3 region is CASSFYTSGNTIYF. CDR3 coding DNA: TGTGCCAGTAGTTTCTATACCTCTGGAAACACCATATATTTT. V is TRBV19 and J is TRBJ1-3; D not certain. Germline V gene data show CDR1 as LNHDA and CDR2 as SQIVND (reference sequence). The CDR3 length is 14 residues. With 5 bases removed from V and 0 bases from J, the gap between germline ends came to 8 bases.

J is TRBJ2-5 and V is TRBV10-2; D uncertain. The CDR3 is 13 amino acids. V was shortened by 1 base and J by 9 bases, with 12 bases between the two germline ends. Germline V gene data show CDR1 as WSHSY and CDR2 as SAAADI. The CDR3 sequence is CASSELVIGAQYF. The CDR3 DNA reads TGCGCCAGCAGTGAGTTGGTTATCGGCGCCCAGTACTTC.

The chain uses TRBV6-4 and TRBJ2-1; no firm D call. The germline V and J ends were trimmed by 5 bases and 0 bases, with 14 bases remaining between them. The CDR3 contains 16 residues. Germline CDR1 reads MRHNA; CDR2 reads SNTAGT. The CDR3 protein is CASSISGIDSYNEQFF. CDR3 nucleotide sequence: TGTGCCAGCAGTATCTCGGGCATCGACTCCTACAATGAGCAGTTCTTC.

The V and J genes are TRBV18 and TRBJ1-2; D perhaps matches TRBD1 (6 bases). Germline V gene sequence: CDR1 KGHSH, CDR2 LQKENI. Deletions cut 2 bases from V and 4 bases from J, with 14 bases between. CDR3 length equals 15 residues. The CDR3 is CASSPVETGSYGYTF. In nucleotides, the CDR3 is TGTGCCAGCTCACCAGTGGAGACAGGCTCCTATGGCTACACCTTC.

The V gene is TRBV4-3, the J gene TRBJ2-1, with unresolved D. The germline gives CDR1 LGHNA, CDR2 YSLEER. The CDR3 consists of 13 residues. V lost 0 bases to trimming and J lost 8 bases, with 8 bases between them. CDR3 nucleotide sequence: TGCGCCAGCAGCCAAGAGGTCCCTCATGAGCAGTTCTTC. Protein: CASSQEVPHEQFF.

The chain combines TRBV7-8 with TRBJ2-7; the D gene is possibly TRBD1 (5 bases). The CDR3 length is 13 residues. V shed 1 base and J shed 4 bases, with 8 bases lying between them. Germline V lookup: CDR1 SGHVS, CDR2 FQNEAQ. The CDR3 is CASSLDRQYEQYF. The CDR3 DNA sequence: TGTGCCAGCAGCTTAGACAGGCAGTACGAGCAGTACTTC.

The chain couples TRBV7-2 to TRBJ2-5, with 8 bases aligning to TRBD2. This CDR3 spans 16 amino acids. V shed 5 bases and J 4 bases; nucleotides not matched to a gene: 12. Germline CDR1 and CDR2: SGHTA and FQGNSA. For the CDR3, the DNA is TGTGCCAGCAGCCGAATCCCGGGACTAGGGGCAGAGACCCAGTACTTC. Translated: CASSRIPGLGAETQYF.

The CDR3 DNA sequence: TGTGCCAGCACTGGCGGGGGGAGAACGGGGGAGCTGTTTTTT. Amino acid sequence: CASTGGGRTGELFF. The chain is built from TRBV6-5 and TRBJ2-2; TRBD2 matches at 8 bases. There are 14 residues in the CDR3. With V trimmed by 7 bases and J by 8 bases, 9 bases remained unmatched. Germline assignment: CDR1 MNHEY and CDR2 SVGAGI.

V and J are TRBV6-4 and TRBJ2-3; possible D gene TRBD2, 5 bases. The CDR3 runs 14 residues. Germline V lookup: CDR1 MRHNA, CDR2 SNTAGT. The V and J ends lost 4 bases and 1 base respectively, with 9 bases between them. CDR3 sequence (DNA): TGTGCCAGCAGTGTACGTAGCGGCACAGATACGCAGTATTTT. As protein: CASSVRSGTDTQYF.

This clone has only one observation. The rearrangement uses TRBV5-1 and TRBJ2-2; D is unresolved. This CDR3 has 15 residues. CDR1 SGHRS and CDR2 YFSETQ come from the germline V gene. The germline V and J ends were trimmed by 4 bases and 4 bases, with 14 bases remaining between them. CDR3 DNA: TGCGCCAGCAGCCTAACTACGACGAGCACCGGGGAGCTGTTTTTT. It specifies CASSLTTTSTGELFF.

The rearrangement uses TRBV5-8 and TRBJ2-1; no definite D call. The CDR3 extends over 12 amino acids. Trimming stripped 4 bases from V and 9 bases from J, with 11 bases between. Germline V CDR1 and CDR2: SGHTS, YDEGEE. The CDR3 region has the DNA TGTGCCAGCAGCGTTCTAGTCGGTGAGCAGTTCTTC. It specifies CASSVLVGEQFF. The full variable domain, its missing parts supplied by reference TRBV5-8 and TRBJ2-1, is EAGVTQSPTHLIKTRGQQATLRCSPISGHTSVYWYQQALGLGLQFLLWYDEGEERNRGNFPPRFSGRQFPNYSSELNVNALELEDSALYLCASSVLVGEQFFGPGTRLTVL.

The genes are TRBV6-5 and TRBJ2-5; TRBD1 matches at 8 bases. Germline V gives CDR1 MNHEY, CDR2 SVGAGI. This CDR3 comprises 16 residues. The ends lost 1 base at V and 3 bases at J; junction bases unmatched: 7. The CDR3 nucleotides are TGTGCCAGCAGTTACTTCTACCAGGGGGCTAAAGAGACCCAGTACTTC. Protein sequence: CASSYFYQGAKETQYF.

The CDR3, as DNA: TGTGCCAGCAGCGGAAAAGGGACGGCCGAAAGCCTCTATGGCTACACCTTC. It encodes CASSGKGTAESLYGYTF. V usage is TRBV5-8 and J usage is TRBJ1-2, with a possible D match to TRBD1 (5 bases). The CDR3 consists of 17 residues. Trimming cost V 4 bases and J 4 bases, with 23 bases left between them. From germline, CDR1 is SGHTS and CDR2 YDEGEE.

CDR3 in DNA: TGTGCCATCAGGTCAGGACCAACTAATGAAAAACTGTTTTTT. Residues: CAIRSGPTNEKLFF. This chain joins TRBV10-3 and TRBJ1-4; no clear D gene. In germline, CDR1 is ENHRY, CDR2 SYGVKD. CDR3 size: 14 residues. Trimming left V 6 bases short and J 0 bases short, with 8 bases between.

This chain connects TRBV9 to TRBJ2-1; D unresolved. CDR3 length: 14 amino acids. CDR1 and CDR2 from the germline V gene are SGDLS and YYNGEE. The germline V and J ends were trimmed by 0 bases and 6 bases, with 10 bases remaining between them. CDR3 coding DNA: TGTGCCAGCAGCGTAGGGTCTATAAGCAATGAGCAGTTCTTC. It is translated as CASSVGSISNEQFF.

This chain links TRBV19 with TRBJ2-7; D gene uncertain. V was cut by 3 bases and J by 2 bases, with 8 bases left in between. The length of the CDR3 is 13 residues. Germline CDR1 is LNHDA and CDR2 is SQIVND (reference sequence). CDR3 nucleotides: TGTGCCAGTAGTATCCGGCCAGCCTACGAGCAGTACTTC. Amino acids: CASSIRPAYEQYF. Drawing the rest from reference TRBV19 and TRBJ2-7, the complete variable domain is DGGITQSPKYLFRKEGQNVTLSCEQNLNHDAMYWYRQDPGQGLRLIYYSQIVNDFQKGDIAEGYSVSREKKESFPLTVTSAQKNPTAFYLCASSIRPAYEQYFGPGTRLTVT.

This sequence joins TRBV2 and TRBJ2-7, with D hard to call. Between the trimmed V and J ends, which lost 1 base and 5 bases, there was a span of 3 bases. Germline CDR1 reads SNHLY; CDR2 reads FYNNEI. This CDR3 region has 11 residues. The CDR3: CASSEGHEQYF. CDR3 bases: TGTGCCAGCAGTGAAGGCCACGAGCAGTACTTC.

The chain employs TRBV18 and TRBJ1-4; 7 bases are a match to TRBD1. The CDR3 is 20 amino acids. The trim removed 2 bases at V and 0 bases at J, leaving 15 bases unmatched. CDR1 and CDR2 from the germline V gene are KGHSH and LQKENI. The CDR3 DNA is TGTGCCAGCTCACCAAAGCCCAGTTTACAGGGGTCAGCAACTAATGAAAAACTGTTTTTT. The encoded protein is CASSPKPSLQGSATNEKLFF. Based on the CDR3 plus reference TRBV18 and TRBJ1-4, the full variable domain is NAGVMQNPRHLVRRRGQEARLRCSPMKGHSHVYWYRQLPEEGLKFMVYLQKENIIDESGMPKERFSAEFPKEGPSILRIQQVVRGDSAAYFCASSPKPSLQGSATNEKLFFGSGTQLSVL.

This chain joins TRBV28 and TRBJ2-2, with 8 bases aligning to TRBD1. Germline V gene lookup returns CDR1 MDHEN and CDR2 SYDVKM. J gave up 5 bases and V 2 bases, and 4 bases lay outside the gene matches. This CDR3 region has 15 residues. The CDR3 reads CASSLMDRVTGELFF. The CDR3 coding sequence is TGTGCCAGCAGTTTAATGGACAGGGTTACCGGGGAGCTGTTTTTT.

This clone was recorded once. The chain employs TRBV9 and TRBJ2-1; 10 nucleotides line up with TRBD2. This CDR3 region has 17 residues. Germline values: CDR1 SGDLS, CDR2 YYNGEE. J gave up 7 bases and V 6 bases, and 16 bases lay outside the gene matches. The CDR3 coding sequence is TGTGCCAGCACCCTAGGGTCAGCGGGGGGGTTGGGTAATGAGCAGTTCTTC. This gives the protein CASTLGSAGGLGNEQFF.